These T cell receptor beta chains were read from a single sample in a study of OX40 agonist ivuxolimab in advanced cancers. Sequencing used immunoSEQ multiplex PCR; TCRdb keeps in-frame clones, though not all of them. The sample holds 65,000 to 95,000 clones, 70% to 85% seen once. Sequenced here: CD4+ or CD8+ T cells sorted from blood, sampled in a trial of the OX40 agonist ivuxolimab. These receptors were obtained from an adult with an advanced solid tumor such as melanoma, head and neck, liver or kidney cancer. Both conserved end residues are part of each CDR3. The D gene is left open where the match is weak. Size values are once, few and many counts, or a class for expanded clones, and some rows have none.

CDR3 DNA: TGCGCCAGCAGCTTAGGACAGGGGAGCACTGAAGCTTTCTTT
CDR3 protein: CASSLGQGSTEAFF
V gene: TRBV5-1
J gene: TRBJ1-1
D gene: TRBD1
clone size: -

CDR3 DNA: TGTGCCAGTAGTATGGCCATCCAAGAGACCCAGTACTTC
CDR3 protein: CASSMAIQETQYF
V gene: TRBV19
J gene: TRBJ2-5
D gene: -
clone size: -

CDR3 DNA: TGTGCCAGCAGCAGAAGCGCGGGACACTTAAACACTGAAGCTTTCTTT
CDR3 protein: CASSRSAGHLNTEAFF
V gene: TRBV7-2
J gene: TRBJ1-1
D gene: -
clone size: -

CDR3 DNA: TGTGCCAGCAGTTACGCGGGGACAGGGGTGTATGGCTACACCTTC
CDR3 protein: CASSYAGTGVYGYTF
V gene: TRBV6-5
J gene: TRBJ1-2
D gene: TRBD1
clone size: once

CDR3 DNA: TGTGCCAGCGGAGACAGGGGTTACGAGCAGTACTTC
CDR3 protein: CASGDRGYEQYF
V gene: TRBV28
J gene: TRBJ2-7
D gene: TRBD1
clone size: -

CDR3 DNA: TGTGCCAGCAGCTTAGGACAGGGGCTGGAGACCCAGTACTTC
CDR3 protein: CASSLGQGLETQYF
V gene: TRBV7-7
J gene: TRBJ2-5
D gene: TRBD1
clone size: once

CDR3 DNA: TGTGCCAGCACACCTGGGGGAGCAGGTGACGAGCAGTACTTC
CDR3 protein: CASTPGGAGDEQYF
V gene: TRBV5-4
J gene: TRBJ2-7
D gene: -
clone size: -

CDR3 DNA: TGTGCCAGCAGTCAGGACGGATGGGAGACCCAGTACTTC
CDR3 protein: CASSQDGWETQYF
V gene: TRBV6-5
J gene: TRBJ2-5
D gene: -
clone size: -

CDR3 DNA: TGTGCCAGCAACTCGGGAGGGCCTGGGCAGTTCTTC
CDR3 protein: CASNSGGPGQFF
V gene: TRBV7-9
J gene: TRBJ2-1
D gene: TRBD2
clone size: -

CDR3 DNA: TGTGCCAGCTCACTAATGGACAAAGAGACCCAGTACTTC
CDR3 protein: CASSLMDKETQYF
V gene: TRBV18
J gene: TRBJ2-5
D gene: -
clone size: -

CDR3 DNA: TGTGCCAGCAGCTTCGCGACAGGCGGCGGGGGGACTGAAGCTTTCTTT
CDR3 protein: CASSFATGGGGTEAFF
V gene: TRBV7-2
J gene: TRBJ1-1
D gene: -
clone size: -

CDR3 DNA: TGTGCCAGCAGCGTAGATGTAACGGGGTCGCAGTTCTTC
CDR3 protein: CASSVDVTGSQFF
V gene: TRBV9
J gene: TRBJ2-1
D gene: -
clone size: -

CDR3 DNA: TGCGCCAGCAGTGACCGACTAGCTACCTCCTACAATGAGCAGTTCTTC
CDR3 protein: CASSDRLATSYNEQFF
V gene: TRBV10-2
J gene: TRBJ2-1
D gene: TRBD2
clone size: -

CDR3 DNA: TGTGCCATCAGTGAACAGGTTTATAGCAATCAGCCCCAGCATTTT
CDR3 protein: CAISEQVYSNQPQHF
V gene: TRBV10-3
J gene: TRBJ1-5
D gene: -
clone size: -

CDR3 DNA: TGCGCCAGCAGCTTAAACGGACAGGGAAATTCACCCCTCCACTTT
CDR3 protein: CASSLNGQGNSPLHF
V gene: TRBV5-1
J gene: TRBJ1-6
D gene: TRBD1
clone size: -

CDR3 DNA: TGTGCCAGCAGCCCCTGGGACAGGAGGGGCTACACCTTC
CDR3 protein: CASSPWDRRGYTF
V gene: TRBV14
J gene: TRBJ1-2
D gene: TRBD1
clone size: -

CDR3 DNA: TGTGCCAGCAGCTTTACAGGGGGGGACGAGCAGTACTTC
CDR3 protein: CASSFTGGDEQYF
V gene: TRBV5-4
J gene: TRBJ2-7
D gene: -
clone size: once

CDR3 DNA: TGTGCCAGCAGCTTTCGGGACCCCTACGAGCAGTACTTC
CDR3 protein: CASSFRDPYEQYF
V gene: TRBV5-8
J gene: TRBJ2-7
D gene: -
clone size: -

CDR3 DNA: TGTGCCAGCAGCTTGGACAGCGCCCGGGGTTGGGCTTTCTTT
CDR3 protein: CASSLDSARGWAFF
V gene: TRBV5-6
J gene: TRBJ1-1
D gene: -
clone size: -

CDR3 DNA: TGTGCCAGCAGTTTAGCAGGGGCTGGAAACACCATATATTTT
CDR3 protein: CASSLAGAGNTIYF
V gene: TRBV27
J gene: TRBJ1-3
D gene: -
clone size: few

CDR3 DNA: TGTGCCAGCAGCTTTAGCGGGGGGCGTCAAGAGACCCAGTACTTC
CDR3 protein: CASSFSGGRQETQYF
V gene: TRBV7-6
J gene: TRBJ2-5
D gene: TRBD2
clone size: -

CDR3 DNA: TGTGCCAGCAGCCTGTCGCCCGGCCAAGAGACCCAGTACTTC
CDR3 protein: CASSLSPGQETQYF
V gene: TRBV28
J gene: TRBJ2-5
D gene: -
clone size: -

CDR3 DNA: TGCGCCAGCAGCTTGGCGGGACTTGAAAAACTGTTTTTT
CDR3 protein: CASSLAGLEKLFF
V gene: TRBV5-1
J gene: TRBJ1-4
D gene: -
clone size: -

CDR3 DNA: TGTGCCAGCGCGGAACATCCCACTAGCGGGAGGGCCCACGAGCAGTACTTC
CDR3 protein: CASAEHPTSGRAHEQYF
V gene: TRBV28
J gene: TRBJ2-7
D gene: TRBD2
clone size: -

CDR3 DNA: TGTGCCAGCAGATCAAACTTCCGGGGTTACGCCAATCAGCCCCAGCATTTT
CDR3 protein: CASRSNFRGYANQPQHF
V gene: TRBV28
J gene: TRBJ1-5
D gene: -
clone size: once

CDR3 DNA: TGTGCCAGCTCACCAGAAGGACAGGGGGTTTCCCAGTACTTC
CDR3 protein: CASSPEGQGVSQYF
V gene: TRBV18
J gene: TRBJ2-5
D gene: TRBD1
clone size: -

CDR3 DNA: TGTGCCAGCAGGCCAAGACTAGCGGGAGGAGCAGATACGCAGTATTTT
CDR3 protein: CASRPRLAGGADTQYF
V gene: TRBV5-4
J gene: TRBJ2-3
D gene: TRBD2
clone size: -